These 15 T cell receptor beta chains originate from one sample sequenced in a study of radiotherapy plus CTLA-4 blockade in lung cancer. Method: immunoSEQ multiplex PCR; TCRdb's copy keeps in-frame clones and lacks some. This sample has about 97,000 clones; approximately 74% occur once, and the top ten carry about 3%. The starting material was peripheral blood, obtained from a patient treated with radiotherapy plus ipilimumab. These receptors came from a human donor with non-small cell lung cancer who had a partial response to radiotherapy plus ipilimumab. Some clones in this sample may be carry-over from other donors' samples.

This clone has a single count. The chain combines TRBV4-1 with TRBJ1-4; 7 positions match TRBD1. The CDR3 covers 15 residues. CDR1 and CDR2 from the germline V gene are MGHRA and YSYEKL. The ends lost 3 bases at V and 12 bases at J; junction bases unmatched: 13. The CDR3 coding sequence is TGCGCCAGCAGCCAGAGGGAGACAGGGCTAAGGGAACTGTTTTTT. Its translation: CASSQRETGLRELFF.

The rearrangement joins TRBV4-3 to TRBJ2-2; a weak D match, TRBD2 (6 bases). The CDR3 sequence is 16 residues long. Germline V lookup: CDR1 LGHNA, CDR2 YSLEER. Trimming left V 1 base short and J 3 bases short, with 12 bases between. The CDR3: CASSQAAGRDTGELFF. CDR3 DNA sequence: TGCGCCAGCAGCCAAGCCGCGGGGAGAGACACCGGGGAGCTGTTTTTT.

The CDR3 DNA reads as TGTGCCAGCAGCTTAGTCTCAGGGTGGGGCACTGAAGCTTTCTTT. Translated: CASSLVSGWGTEAFF. The V gene is TRBV7-9, the J gene TRBJ1-1, with D perhaps matching TRBD1 (5 bases). V was pared by 1 base and J by 4 bases, with 13 bases between. Per the germline V gene, CDR1 is SEHNR and CDR2 is FQNEAQ (reference sequence). CDR3 size: 15 residues.

The chain is built from TRBV18 and TRBJ1-4, with TRBD1 matching 9 bases. From germline, CDR1 is KGHSH and CDR2 LQKENI. V gave up 3 bases and J gave up 5 bases; unmatched junction bases: 1. This CDR3 spans 14 amino acids. The CDR3 nucleotides are TGTGCCAGCTCACCTGGGACAGGGAATGAAAAACTGTTTTTT. Translation gives CASSPGTGNEKLFF.

J is TRBJ1-6 and V is TRBV4-3, with 9 bases that match TRBD1. CDR1 is LGHNA and CDR2 is YSLEER in the germline V gene. The CDR3 runs to 17 residues. Trimming removed 2 bases from V and 9 bases from J; junction bases left unmatched: 11. In nucleotides, the CDR3 is TGCGCCAGCAGCCAAAGGCGGGCCGGGACAGGGATTTCACCCCTCCACTTT. Translation: CASSQRRAGTGISPLHF.

The DNA for the CDR3 is TGCGCCAGCAGCCAAGATCTGGGGGGACGGGGCTACACCTTC. Encoded protein: CASSQDLGGRGYTF. The genes are TRBV4-3 and TRBJ1-2; TRBD1 might be the D (5 bases). Germline values: CDR1 LGHNA, CDR2 YSLEER. This CDR3 is built from 14 residues. The V end lost 0 bases, the J end lost 8 bases, and 13 bases lay between the germline ends.

The rearrangement joins TRBV29-1 to TRBJ2-1, with TRBD2 matching over 9 bases. The germline gives CDR1 SQVTM, CDR2 ANQGSEA. CDR3 length: 14 residues. Unmatched junction bases numbered 3, after V lost 3 bases and J lost 3 bases. The CDR3: CSVETSGYYNEQFF. The CDR3 nucleotides are TGCAGCGTTGAGACTAGCGGATACTACAATGAGCAGTTCTTC.

The chain combines TRBV7-9 with TRBJ2-1; 8 nucleotides line up with TRBD1. CDR3 length equals 16 residues. V lost 1 base, J lost 5 bases, and 7 bases stayed unmatched. Germline-derived CDR1 and CDR2 are SEHNR and FQNEAQ (reference sequence). CDR3 loop: CASSLVTGVAHNEQFF. The CDR3 nucleotides read TGTGCCAGCAGCTTAGTGACAGGGGTCGCGCACAATGAGCAGTTCTTC.

The chain couples TRBV7-9 to TRBJ2-3, with D possibly TRBD2 on 6 matching bases. Germline CDR1 and CDR2: SEHNR and FQNEAQ (reference sequence). The CDR3 is 14 residues long. V lost 4 bases and J 4 bases, leaving 12 bases between the germline ends. The CDR3 nucleotides read TGTGCCAGCAGCTCCTCGGGGGTAGCAGATACGCAGTATTTT. It is translated as CASSSSGVADTQYF.

This chain joins TRBV5-1 and TRBJ2-7; the D gene is possibly TRBD1 (6 bases). The ends were cut back, 0 bases at V and 3 bases at J, with 13 bases in the middle. There are 15 residues in the CDR3. From germline, CDR1 is SGHRS and CDR2 YFSETQ. CDR3 residues: CASSLASGQLYEQYF. CDR3 coding DNA: TGCGCCAGCAGCTTGGCCTCCGGACAGCTCTACGAGCAGTACTTC. The full variable domain, its missing parts supplied by reference TRBV5-1 and TRBJ2-7, is KAGVTQTPRYLIKTRGQQVTLSCSPISGHRSVSWYQQTPGQGLQFLFEYFSETQRNKGNFPGRFSGRQFSNSRSEMNVSTLELGDSALYLCASSLASGQLYEQYFGPGTRLTVT.

This clone has a handful of counts. V and J are TRBV7-9 and TRBJ1-1; D gene unclear. Trimming pared 5 bases from V and 1 base from J, leaving 8 bases between. The germline CDR1 and CDR2 sequences are SEHNR and FQNEAQ (reference sequence). The CDR3 is 13 amino acids. CDR3 nucleotide sequence: TGTGCCAGCAGCCTTACACAGAACACTGAAGCTTTCTTT. Protein sequence: CASSLTQNTEAFF.

The chain links TRBV28 to TRBJ1-2; 7 nucleotides line up with TRBD1. The CDR3 loop spans 13 amino acids. The junction had 6 bases not matched to a gene; V was cut back by 3 bases and J by 8 bases. The germline gives CDR1 MDHEN, CDR2 SYDVKM. In DNA, the CDR3 is TGTGCCAGCAGTTTTACAGGGGCCAGAGGCTACACCTTC. Protein sequence: CASSFTGARGYTF.

This clone was observed a few times. This chain connects TRBV7-2 to TRBJ1-5; D not certain. Germline CDR1 SGHTA, CDR2 FQGNSA. Trimming pared 1 base from V and 6 bases from J, leaving 13 bases between. The CDR3 length is 15 residues. CDR3 coding DNA: TGTGCCAGCAGCTTAGGCGTTAACTCGATTCAGCCCCAGCATTTT. It translates to CASSLGVNSIQPQHF. The full variable domain, its missing parts supplied by reference TRBV7-2 and TRBJ1-5, is GAGVSQSPSNKVTEKGKDVELRCDPISGHTALYWYRQSLGQGLEFLIYFQGNSAPDKSGLPSDRFSAERTGGSVSTLTIQRTQQEDSAVYLCASSLGVNSIQPQHFGDGTRLSIL.

The V call is TRBV5-1, the J call TRBJ2-7, with D maybe TRBD1 (5 bases). The CDR3 sequence is 13 residues long. Germline V gene lookup returns CDR1 SGHRS and CDR2 YFSETQ. The V end lost 3 bases, the J end lost 4 bases, and 11 bases lay between the germline ends. CDR3 residues: CASSSTVDYEQYF. As DNA, the CDR3 is TGCGCCAGCAGCTCGACAGTAGATTACGAGCAGTACTTC.

This clone was counted only a few times. The V call is TRBV5-6, the J call TRBJ2-1; 9 bases are a match to TRBD1. The CDR3 has 15 amino acids. V was clipped by 1 base and J by 8 bases; unmatched bases: 7. The germline gives CDR1 SGHDT, CDR2 YYEEEE. CDR3 DNA sequence: TGTGCCAGCAGCTTGCCGGACAGGGGTGTATATGAGCAGTTCTTC. This gives the protein CASSLPDRGVYEQFF.